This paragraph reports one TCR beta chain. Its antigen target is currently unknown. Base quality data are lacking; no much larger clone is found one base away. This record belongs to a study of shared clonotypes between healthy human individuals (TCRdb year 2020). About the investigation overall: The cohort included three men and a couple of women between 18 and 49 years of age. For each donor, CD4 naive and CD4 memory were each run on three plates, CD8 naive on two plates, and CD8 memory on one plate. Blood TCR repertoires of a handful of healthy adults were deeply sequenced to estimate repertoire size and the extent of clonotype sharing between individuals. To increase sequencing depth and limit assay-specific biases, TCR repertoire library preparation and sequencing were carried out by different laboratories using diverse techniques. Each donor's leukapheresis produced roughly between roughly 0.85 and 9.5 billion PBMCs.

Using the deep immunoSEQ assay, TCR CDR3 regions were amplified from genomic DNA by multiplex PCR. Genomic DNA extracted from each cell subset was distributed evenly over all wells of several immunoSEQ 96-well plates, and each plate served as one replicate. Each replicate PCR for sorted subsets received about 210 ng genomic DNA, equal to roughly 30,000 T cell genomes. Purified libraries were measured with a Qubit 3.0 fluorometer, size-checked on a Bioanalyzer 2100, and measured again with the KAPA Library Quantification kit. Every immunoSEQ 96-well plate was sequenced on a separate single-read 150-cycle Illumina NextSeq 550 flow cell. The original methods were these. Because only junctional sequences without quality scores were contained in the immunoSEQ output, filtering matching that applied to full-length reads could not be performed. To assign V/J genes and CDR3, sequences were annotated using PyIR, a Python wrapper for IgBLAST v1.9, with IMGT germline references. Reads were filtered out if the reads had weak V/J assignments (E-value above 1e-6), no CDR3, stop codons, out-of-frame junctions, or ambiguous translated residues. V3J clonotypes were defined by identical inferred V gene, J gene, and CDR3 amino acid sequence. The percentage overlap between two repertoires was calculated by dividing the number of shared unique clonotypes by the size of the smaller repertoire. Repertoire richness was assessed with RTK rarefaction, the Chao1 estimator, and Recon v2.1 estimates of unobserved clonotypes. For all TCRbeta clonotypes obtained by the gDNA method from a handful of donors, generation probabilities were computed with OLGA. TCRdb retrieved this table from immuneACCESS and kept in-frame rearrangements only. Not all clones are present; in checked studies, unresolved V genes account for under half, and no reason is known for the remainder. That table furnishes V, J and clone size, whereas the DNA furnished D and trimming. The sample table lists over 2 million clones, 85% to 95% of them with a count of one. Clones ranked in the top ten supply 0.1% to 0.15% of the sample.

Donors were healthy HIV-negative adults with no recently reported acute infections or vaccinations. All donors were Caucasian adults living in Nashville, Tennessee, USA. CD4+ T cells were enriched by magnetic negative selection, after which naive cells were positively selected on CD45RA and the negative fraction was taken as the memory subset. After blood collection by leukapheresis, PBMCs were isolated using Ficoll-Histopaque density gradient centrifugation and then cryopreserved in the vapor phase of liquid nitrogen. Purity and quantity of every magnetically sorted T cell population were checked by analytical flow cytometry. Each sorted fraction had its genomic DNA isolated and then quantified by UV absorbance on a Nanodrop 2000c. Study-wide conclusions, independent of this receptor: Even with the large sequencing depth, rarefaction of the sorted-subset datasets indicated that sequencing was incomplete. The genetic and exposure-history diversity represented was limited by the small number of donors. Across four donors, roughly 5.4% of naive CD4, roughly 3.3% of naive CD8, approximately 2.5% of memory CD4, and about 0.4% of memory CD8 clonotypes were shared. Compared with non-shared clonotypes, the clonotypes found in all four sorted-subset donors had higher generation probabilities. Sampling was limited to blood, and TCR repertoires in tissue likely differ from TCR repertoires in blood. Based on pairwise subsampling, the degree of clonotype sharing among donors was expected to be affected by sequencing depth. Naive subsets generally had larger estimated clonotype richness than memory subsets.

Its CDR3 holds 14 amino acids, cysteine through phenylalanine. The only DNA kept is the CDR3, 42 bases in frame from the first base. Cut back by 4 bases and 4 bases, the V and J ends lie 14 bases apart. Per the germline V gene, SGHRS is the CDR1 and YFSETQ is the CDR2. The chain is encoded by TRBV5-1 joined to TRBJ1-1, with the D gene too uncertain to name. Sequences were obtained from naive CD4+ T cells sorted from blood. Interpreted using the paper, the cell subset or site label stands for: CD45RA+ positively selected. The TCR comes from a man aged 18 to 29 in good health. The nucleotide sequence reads TGCGCCAGCAGCCTCGCGGAGTGGGCCACTGAAGCTTTCTTT. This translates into CASSLAEWATEAFF.